The T cell receptor (beta chain) under discussion was sequenced for a study of blood T cell repertoires in COVID-19. TCRdb's copy holds only in-frame clones and misses some; the assay was immunoSEQ multiplex PCR. The sample holds 100,000 or so clones; 70% to 90% are singletons and the top ten take about an eighth. This CDR3 is 18 amino acids long. J gave up 3 bases and V 4 bases, and 8 bases lay outside the gene matches. Germline loops: CDR1 KGHSH, CDR2 LQKENI. The chain recombines TRBV18 with TRBJ2-2, with 13 nucleotides matching TRBD2. The sequence derives from a man aged 50 to 59 with active or convalescent COVID-19. The specimen sequenced was peripheral blood. This CDR3 is CASSRAGLAGLDTGELFF. For the CDR3, the DNA is TGTGCCAGCTCACGAGCGGGACTAGCGGGACTCGACACCGGGGAGCTGTTTTTT. Combining the CDR3 with reference TRBV18 and TRBJ2-2 gives the whole variable domain NAGVMQNPRHLVRRRGQEARLRCSPMKGHSHVYWYRQLPEEGLKFMVYLQKENIIDESGMPKERFSAEFPKEGPSILRIQQVVRGDSAAYFCASSRAGLAGLDTGELFFGEGSRLTVL.